Here is one TCR beta chain with its context. As yet, its antigen is unknown. Every bit of the isolated RNA underwent reverse transcription, so sequencing read expressed TCRB transcripts. Profiling relied on immunoSEQ multiplex PCR, and the TCRdb table lists in-frame clones only, not all of them. The sample has approximately 40,000 clones; about 50% are singletons. This sample stems from a study of beta chain features in type 1 diabetes. Turning to the study itself: Patients did not differ from healthy donors in age, gender or cell yield.

Study findings and constraints: The study left unresolved whether HLA type influences TCRB rearrangement.

Via the markers CD45RO/CCR7/CD25/CD127/CD95/CD27, stem cell-like memory, regulatory, central memory and naive CD4+ cells were sorted. Germline V gene data show CDR1 as MNHEY and CDR2 as SVGAGI. There are 16 residues in the CDR3. V was pared by 0 bases and J by 7 bases, with 6 bases of the junction left unmatched. Sequencing was carried out using stem cell memory CD4+ T cells from blood. The sequence was collected from a woman aged 30 to 39 in good health. The V call is TRBV6-5, the J call TRBJ2-1, with TRBD2 matching 10 bases. CDR3: CASSYSSSGSRNEQFF. The CDR3, as DNA: TGTGCCAGCAGTTACTCTTCTAGCGGGAGTCGGAATGAGCAGTTCTTC.